Shown below are 22 T cell receptor beta chains from a single sample sequenced in a study of Graves' ophthalmopathy and Graves' hyperthyroidism (dated by TCRdb to the late 2010s). The sample was run on an Illumina HiSeq 2000. For repertoire sequencing, the TCR beta CDR3 regions were amplified from RNA transcripts. HTBI primers and the Qiagen OneStep RT-PCR kit were used in a first-round RT-PCR, which was followed by a second-round multiplex PCR, size selection and purification. The raw public reads went through TCRdb reprocessing: fastp at Q25, MiXCR clone calling, in-frame beta chains kept. Each entry is one CDR3 protein sequence, shown with its most common DNA and genes. Present in this sample are hundreds of thousands of distinct CDR3 sequences, about two fifths of which were seen just once. The biggest ten clones account for over 2.5% of the sample. The sequenced sample consisted of peripheral blood. The receptors come from an adult man with Graves' ophthalmopathy.

This clonotype was counted between two and nine times. The V and J genes are TRBV6-6 and TRBJ1-2; D ambiguous. Per germline, CDR1 MNHNY and CDR2 SVGAGI (reference sequence). V lost 0 bases and J 0 bases, leaving 11 bases between the germline ends. CDR3 length: 16 residues. As DNA, the CDR3 is TGTGCCAGCAGTTACTCGGGTCAGACGACTAACTATGGCTACACCTTC. It yields the protein CASSYSGQTTNYGYTF.

This clonotype has only one observation. The chain is built from TRBV29-1 and TRBJ1-5; 9 bases agree with TRBD1. Trimming cost V 4 bases and J 4 bases; bases outside gene matches: 5. The germline V gene encodes CDR1 SQVTM and CDR2 ANQGSEA. The CDR3 length is 14 residues. In DNA form, the CDR3 reads TGCAGCGTTGCAGGGACAGGGACTAATCAGCCCCAGCATTTT. Its translation: CSVAGTGTNQPQHF. The full variable domain, completed using reference TRBV29-1 and TRBJ1-5, is SAVISQKPSRDICQRGTSLTIQCQVDSQVTMMFWYRQQPGQSLTLIATANQGSEATYESGFVIDKFPISRPNLTFSTLTVSNMSPEDSSIYLCSVAGTGTNQPQHFGDGTRLSIL.

The sample holds many counts of this clonotype. The V call is TRBV7-2, the J call TRBJ1-4; D possibly corresponds to TRBD1 (6 bases). CDR1 and CDR2 from the germline V gene are SGHTA and FQGNSA. CDR3 length: 15 amino acids. V lost 5 bases and J lost 7, with 17 bases in between. The DNA for the CDR3 is TGTGCCAGCAGCCCGAAGGGGGGTGGAAGTGAAAAACTGTTTTTT. It is translated as CASSPKGGGSEKLFF.

This clonotype occurred many times. The genes are TRBV20-1 and TRBJ2-2; D not certain. CDR1 is DFQATT and CDR2 is SNEGSKA in the germline V gene (reference sequence). V dropped 0 bases and J dropped 5 bases, with 7 bases sitting between them. This CDR3 has 13 amino acids. The CDR3 protein is CSARDLATGELFF. The DNA of the CDR3 is TGCAGTGCTAGAGATCTGGCGACCGGGGAGCTGTTTTTT.

This clonotype was recorded many times. CDR3 region: CASSTDRVRYGYTF. In DNA, the CDR3 is TGTGCCAGTAGTACGGACAGGGTACGCTATGGCTACACCTTC. The chain recombines TRBV19 with TRBJ1-2; 8 bases line up with TRBD1. Germline CDR1 is LNHDA and CDR2 is SQIVND (reference sequence). Losses at the gene ends were 4 bases for V and 4 bases for J; bases not matched to a gene: 5. The CDR3 spans 14 residues.

This clonotype has a count of ten or more. This chain joins TRBV25-1 and TRBJ1-6; no firm D call. CDR1 is MGHDK, CDR2 SYGVNS, per germline. V was cut by 7 bases and J by 5 bases, with 9 bases left in between. CDR3 length: 13 amino acids. CDR3 sequence reads: CASKSQDNSPLHF. The CDR3, as DNA: TGTGCCAGCAAATCGCAGGATAATTCACCCCTCCACTTT.

This clonotype has just a few counts. The V call is TRBV7-9, the J call TRBJ1-2, with 7 bases aligning to TRBD1. Germline lookup yields CDR1 SEHNR and CDR2 FQNEAQ (reference sequence). The CDR3 sequence is 17 residues long. With 1 base clipped from V and 3 bases from J, the junction kept 11 bases outside the gene matches. DNA for the CDR3: TGTGCCAGCAGCTTAGAGGGGGCTAATTTCGTATACTATGGCTACACCTTC. Protein sequence: CASSLEGANFVYYGYTF.

V usage is TRBV5-4 and J usage is TRBJ2-6, with a possible D match to TRBD1 (6 bases). Trimming removed 4 bases from V and 2 bases from J, with 13 bases in between. The CDR3 is 16 residues long. Germline values: CDR1 SGHNT, CDR2 YYREEE (reference sequence). The CDR3 DNA sequence: TGTGCCAGCAGCCACAGGGACGTACCTGGGGCCAACGTCCTGACTTTC. Its protein is CASSHRDVPGANVLTF.

Concerning this clonotype: A much larger clonotype is one base distant, so this may be a read error. A read error is likely, as this CDR3 ends without the conserved phenylalanine or tryptophan. The rearrangement links TRBV6-1 to TRBJ1-1, with no clear D. Trimming took off 2 bases at V and 2 bases at J, with 6 bases between the two ends. CDR3 length: 13 amino acids. Per germline, CDR1 MNHNS and CDR2 SASEGT. CDR3 sequence: CASSEQDNTEAFL. The CDR3 DNA is TGTGCCAGCAGTGAACAGGACAACACTGAAGCTTTCCTT.

This clonotype was counted a few times. The CDR3 DNA reads TGTGCCAGCAGCTTGGAAAAATTGACAGGGAGGTTCTACGAGCAGTACTTC. It yields the protein CASSLEKLTGRFYEQYF. The gene calls are TRBV5-5 and TRBJ2-7; possible D gene TRBD1, 7 bases. The germline gives CDR1 SGHKS, CDR2 YYEKEE (reference sequence). The CDR3 is 17 amino acids. V lost 0 bases, J lost 3 bases, and 19 bases lay in between.

In this sample, this clonotype turned up many times. The chain combines TRBV27 with TRBJ2-7, with D maybe TRBD1 (5 bases). The length of the CDR3 is 14 residues. V was pared by 5 bases and J by 5 bases, with 16 bases between. The germline gives CDR1 MNHEY, CDR2 SMNVEV (reference sequence). CDR3 bases: TGTGCCAGCAGTACCCTCCAGGGTTCTCACGAGCAGTACTTC. It is translated as CASSTLQGSHEQYF.

This clonotype was seen many times. This chain links TRBV5-1 with TRBJ2-7, with TRBD1 matching 8 bases. CDR3 length equals 14 residues. J gave up 7 bases and V 2 bases, and 8 bases lay outside the gene matches. Germline CDR1 and CDR2: SGHRS and YFSETQ. The CDR3 sequence is CASSFTTGGSEQYF. Written as DNA, the CDR3 is TGCGCCAGCAGCTTCACAACAGGGGGGAGTGAGCAGTACTTC.

This clonotype has ten or more counts. The chain is built from TRBV20-1 and TRBJ2-7; D gene uncertain. The CDR3 runs 11 residues. Germline lookup yields CDR1 DFQATT and CDR2 SNEGSKA (reference sequence). The germline V and J ends were trimmed by 8 bases and 5 bases, with 13 bases remaining between them. The CDR3 protein is CSTLGLNEQYF. The CDR3, as DNA: TGCAGTACCCTAGGCCTAAACGAGCAGTACTTC.

V is TRBV20-1 and J is TRBJ1-5, with D hard to call. This CDR3 comprises 8 residues. V shed 6 bases and J shed 12 bases, with 6 bases lying between them. CDR1 and CDR2 from the germline V gene are DFQATT and SNEGSKA (reference sequence). The chain's CDR3 is CSAGVQHF. The CDR3 DNA is TGCAGTGCCGGGGTCCAGCATTTT.

The CDR3, as DNA: TGTGCCAGCAGTCTTCAGCAGGGGGGCCGTGAAAAACTGTTTTTT. Its translation: CASSLQQGGREKLFF. The chain has TRBV12-3 or TRBV12-4 and TRBJ1-4; 7 nucleotides match TRBD1. This CDR3 contains 15 residues. After removal of 5 bases from V and 7 bases from J, the junction contained 10 bases not matched to a gene.

The rearrangement uses TRBV14 and TRBJ1-6; D is undetermined. The V end lost 11 bases, the J end lost 14 bases, and 22 bases lay between the germline ends. The CDR3 contains 13 residues. Per germline, CDR1 SGHDN and CDR2 FVKESK. In DNA form, the CDR3 reads TGTGCCTGGAGTAGCGGCAGAAACCCAACCCTCCACTTT. Translating it yields CAWSSGRNPTLHF.

This clonotype was counted only a few times. CDR3 sequence (DNA): TGTGCCAGCTCCGGGACCGACGACGGGACCCAGTACTTC. This codes for CASSGTDDGTQYF. The chain recombines TRBV3-1 with TRBJ2-5; the D call may be TRBD1 or TRBD2 (5 bases each). This CDR3 has 13 residues. Per the germline V gene, CDR1 is LGHDT and CDR2 is YNNKEL (reference sequence). V was cut by 8 bases and J by 7 bases, with 17 bases left in between.

Many counts were recorded for this clonotype. This chain uses TRBV7-9 with TRBJ2-2, with 7 bases fitting TRBD2. The J segment lost 7 bases and the V segment lost 4 bases, leaving 9 bases of the junction unmatched. Per the germline V gene, CDR1 is SEHNR and CDR2 is FQNEAQ (reference sequence). This CDR3 region has 15 residues. The CDR3 coding sequence is TGTGCCAGCAGCTCCGCGGCGGGAGTGGACGGGGAGCTGTTTTTT. It codes for CASSSAAGVDGELFF.

This clonotype has more than one count but fewer than ten. The CDR3 bases are TGTGCCAGCAGTTACTCATCGGGGGCGCGGTATGGCTACACCTTC. Protein: CASSYSSGARYGYTF. V and J are TRBV6-6 and TRBJ1-2, with a tentative D call TRBD1 (6 bases). Germline CDR1 reads MNHNY; CDR2 reads SVGAGI (reference sequence). With 0 bases removed from V and 5 bases from J, the gap between germline ends came to 13 bases. This CDR3 spans 15 amino acids.

This clonotype was counted at least ten times. The chain carries TRBV14 and TRBJ1-2; TRBD1 matches 7 bases. This CDR3 has 14 amino acids. Trimming removed 2 bases from V and 4 bases from J; junction bases left unmatched: 4. Per the germline V gene, CDR1 is SGHDN and CDR2 is FVKESK. CDR3 DNA: TGTGCCAGCAGCCAACTGACAGGGCTCTATGGCTACACCTTC. This codes for CASSQLTGLYGYTF.

The rearrangement joins TRBV20-1 to TRBJ1-2; TRBD1 matches at 7 bases. Germline V gene sequence: CDR1 DFQATT, CDR2 SNEGSKA (reference sequence). This CDR3 spans 13 amino acids. After removal of 6 bases from V and 1 base from J, the junction contained 5 bases not matched to a gene. The CDR3 DNA reads as TGCAGTGCGGGCGGGACAGTTAACTATGGCTACACCTTC. Its protein is CSAGGTVNYGYTF.

V and J are TRBV4-3 and TRBJ2-2; D remains ambiguous. Trimming took off 7 bases at V and 6 bases at J, with 12 bases between the two ends. CDR3 length: 13 residues. Germline loops: CDR1 LGHNA, CDR2 YSLEER. CDR3: CASTPKGSGELFF. The CDR3 DNA sequence: TGCGCCAGCACCCCCAAGGGTTCCGGGGAGCTGTTTTTT.